This is a list of T cell receptor beta chains from one sample in a study of neoadjuvant anti-PD-1 for oral cavity cancer. Repertoires were generated with immunoSEQ multiplex PCR, while TCRdb's copy carries only in-frame clones and drops some. This table holds nearly 15,000 clones, around 36% found once. Sample: tumor tissue, taken after nivolumab (anti-PD-1) treatment. Every receptor here comes from a person between 40 and 80 years old with oral cavity squamous cell carcinoma. Both conserved end residues are part of each CDR3. A D gene is named only where the DNA matches it firmly. Clone sizes are given selectively: once, few, many, or a class where the clone is expanded.

few,TRBJ2-3,17,TRBD2,TRBV7-7,CASSPTSGGAGTDTQYF,TGTGCCAGCAGCCCTACTAGCGGGGGGGCCGGCACAGATACGCAGTATTTT
.,TRBJ2-3,16,TRBD2,TRBV27,CASSLGAGGWRDTQYF,TGTGCCAGCAGTTTGGGTGCGGGGGGCTGGCGGGATACGCAGTATTTT
few,TRBJ2-7,14,.,TRBV7-8,CASSLGRLTYEQYF,TGTGCCAGCAGTTTGGGGAGACTGACCTACGAGCAGTACTTC
few,TRBJ1-2,12,.,TRBV30,CARESTNYGYTF,TGTGCCCGCGAAAGTACTAACTATGGCTACACCTTC
few,TRBJ1-2,13,.,TRBV2,CASSGGEGDGYTF,TGTGCCAGCAGTGGAGGAGAAGGCGATGGCTACACCTTC
.,TRBJ2-2,17,TRBD1,TRBV5-1,CASSLYDPGQGTGELFF,TGCGCCAGCAGCTTGTATGACCCGGGACAGGGGACCGGGGAGCTGTTTTTT
few,TRBJ1-2,15,.,TRBV6-5,CASSYSGQRNYGYTF,TGTGCCAGCAGTTACTCCGGACAGCGCAACTATGGCTACACCTTC
few,TRBJ2-7,13,.,TRBV5-6,CASSFGHTAEQYF,TGTGCCAGCAGCTTCGGACATACGGCCGAGCAGTACTTC
.,TRBJ1-4,15,TRBD1,TRBV7-6,CASSFRDRANEKLFF,TGTGCCAGCAGCTTCCGGGACAGGGCTAATGAAAAACTGTTTTTT
.,TRBJ1-5,14,.,TRBV7-2,CASSLGLNNQPQHF,TGTGCCAGCAGCTTAGGCCTTAATAATCAGCCCCAGCATTTT
.,TRBJ1-1,13,.,TRBV10-3,CAIASGTPDQTFF,TGTGCCATAGCATCAGGGACACCGGACCAAACTTTCTTT
.,TRBJ1-1,14,.,TRBV9,CASSVDVGNTEAFF,TGTGCCAGCAGCGTAGACGTGGGAAACACTGAAGCTTTCTTT
.,TRBJ2-1,14,.,TRBV30,CAWSVTQFYNEQFF,TGTGCCTGGAGTGTCACGCAGTTCTACAATGAGCAGTTCTTC
few,TRBJ1-5,15,.,TRBV11-2,CASSLEPQVGQPQHF,TGTGCCAGCAGCTTAGAGCCCCAGGTGGGCCAGCCCCAGCATTTT
few,TRBJ2-1,15,TRBD1,TRBV7-3,CASSLLGRRGNEQFF,TGTGCCAGCAGCTTACTGGGACGCAGGGGGAATGAGCAGTTCTTC
many,TRBJ2-2,14,.,TRBV11-3,CASSQIGGTGELFF,TGTGCCAGCAGCCAGATTGGGGGCACCGGGGAGCTGTTTTTT
.,TRBJ1-3,14,.,TRBV5-1,CASSPNVGGNTIYF,TGCGCCAGCAGCCCTAATGTGGGAGGAAACACCATATATTTT
.,TRBJ2-5,14,.,TRBV4-3,CASSQDIRQETQYF,TGCGCCAGCAGCCAAGACATCAGACAAGAGACCCAGTACTTC
once,TRBJ1-6,15,TRBD1,TRBV27,CASSPQGAYNSPLHF,TGTGCCAGCAGTCCACAGGGGGCTTATAATTCACCCCTCCACTTT
many,TRBJ2-6,15,.,TRBV25-1,CASSVWGAGANVLTF,TGTGCCAGCAGTGTATGGGGTGCTGGGGCCAACGTCCTGACTTTC
medium-sized,TRBJ1-1,13,TRBD1,TRBV25-1,CASSEWDRTGAFF,TGTGCCAGCAGTGAATGGGACAGAACCGGAGCTTTCTTT
.,TRBJ2-6,17,TRBD1,TRBV10-3,CASGPGQGISGANVLTF,TGTGCCAGCGGACCGGGACAGGGGATCTCTGGGGCCAACGTCCTGACTTTC
.,TRBJ2-2,12,.,TRBV7-6,CASSVRGGELFF,TGTGCCAGCAGCGTAAGGGGGGGGGAGCTGTTTTTT
many,TRBJ1-4,15,TRBD1,TRBV2,CASSYSDREGEKLFF,TGTGCCAGCAGTTACTCGGACAGGGAGGGTGAAAAACTGTTTTTT
.,TRBJ2-7,13,TRBD2,TRBV2,CASSLGRAYEQYF,TGTGCCAGCAGCTTAGGGAGGGCCTACGAGCAGTACTTC
.,TRBJ2-5,14,.,TRBV9,CASSRGGGRETQYF,TGTGCCAGCAGCCGTGGGGGAGGAAGGGAGACCCAGTACTTC
.,TRBJ2-2,14,.,TRBV7-8,CASSLEGDTGELFF,TGTGCCAGCAGCTTAGAAGGGGACACCGGGGAGCTGTTTTTT
few,TRBJ2-2,14,.,TRBV7-8,CASSPASRHRELFF,TGTGCCAGCAGTCCGGCCTCCCGCCACCGGGAGCTGTTTTTT